Below are 15 T cell receptor beta chains sequenced from a single sample in a study of beta chain features in type 1 diabetes. The investigators reverse transcribed all of the isolated RNA, so they sequenced expressed TCRB transcripts. Generated by immunoSEQ multiplex PCR, the TCRdb table keeps only in-frame clones and is missing some. The sample consists of 350,000 to 450,000 clones, over 9.5% of them appearing once. Study findings and constraints: Patients with Type 1 diabetes showed moderately but significantly shorter TCRB CDR3s in all four CD4+ subsets.

These receptors' antigens are unknown. Sequencing was performed on naive CD4+ T cells from blood. The receptor set was obtained from a woman aged 18-29 years with type 1 diabetes.

The chain is built from TRBV28 and TRBJ2-7, with 8 positions matching TRBD1. The CDR3 runs 14 residues. Losses at the gene ends were 6 bases for V and 2 bases for J; bases not matched to a gene: 6. Germline-derived CDR1 and CDR2 are MDHEN and SYDVKM. The chain's CDR3 is CASRSPDRAYEQYF. The CDR3 nucleotides read TGTGCCAGCAGGTCACCGGACAGGGCCTACGAGCAGTACTTC.

DNA of the CDR3: TGTGCCAGGGAGGGTTTCTACGAGCAGTACTTC. It translates to CAREGFYEQYF. V usage is TRBV7-2 and J usage is TRBJ2-7; D may be TRBD2 (6 bases). The germline gives CDR1 SGHTA, CDR2 FQGNSA. The CDR3 extends over 11 amino acids. Trimming took 9 bases from V and 3 from J, leaving 9 bases between them.

The V and J genes are TRBV18 and TRBJ2-3; the D gene is possibly TRBD1 (6 bases). V shed 0 bases and J shed 4 bases, with 14 bases lying between them. The CDR3 is 16 residues long. Germline V lookup: CDR1 KGHSH, CDR2 LQKENI. DNA for the CDR3: TGTGCCAGCTCACCACCGAACAGGGTTATTTCAGATACGCAGTATTTT. It yields the protein CASSPPNRVISDTQYF.

As concerns this clone: Compared with germline, one end of the junction differs, possibly owing to a read error. V gene TRBV7-7 combines with J gene TRBJ2-5; the match to TRBD2 covers 9 bases. Looked up from germline, CDR1 is SSHAT and CDR2 is FNYEAQ (reference sequence). This CDR3 contains 14 residues. CDR3 region: CASSLGLAGETQYF. CDR3 nucleotide sequence: TGTGCTAGCAGCTTGGGTCTAGCGGGGGAGACCCAGTACTTC.

J is TRBJ2-5 and V is TRBV5-4, with D uncertain. CDR3 length: 11 amino acids. Germline-derived CDR1 and CDR2 are SGHNT and YYREEE (reference sequence). Between the trimmed V and J ends, which lost 2 bases and 5 bases, there was a span of 4 bases. Here the CDR3 reads CASSFLETQYF. CDR3 bases: TGTGCCAGCAGCTTTCTTGAGACCCAGTACTTC.

In its sample, this clone was seen a few times. This chain uses TRBV5-1 with TRBJ2-7, with 7 bases lining up with TRBD2. CDR3 size: 15 residues. In germline, CDR1 is SGHRS, CDR2 YFSETQ. The V gene end was trimmed by 4 bases and the J gene end by 0 bases; junction bases not matched to a gene: 7. In DNA form, the CDR3 reads TGCGCCAGCAGCCGGATGGGCGGGAGCTCCTACGAGCAGTACTTC. Its protein product is CASSRMGGSSYEQYF.

V usage is TRBV30 and J usage is TRBJ2-1; 9 bases map to TRBD2. The germline CDR1 and CDR2 sequences are GTSNPN and SVGIG (reference sequence). Trimming cost V 1 base and J 2 bases; bases outside gene matches: 6. The CDR3 has 16 residues. In DNA, the CDR3 is TGTGCCTGGAGTGAACCTCCTAGCGGGGCCTACAATGAGCAGTTCTTC. Amino acids: CAWSEPPSGAYNEQFF.

The V and J genes are TRBV4-3 and TRBJ2-3; 16 nucleotides match TRBD2. Germline V CDR1 and CDR2: LGHNA, YSLEER. The V gene end was trimmed by 3 bases and the J gene end by 1 base; junction bases not matched to a gene: 7. The CDR3 consists of 19 residues. DNA for the CDR3: TGCGCCAGCAGCCACTACGGGACTAGCGGGGGGGTCCGCACAGATACGCAGTATTTT. As protein: CASSHYGTSGGVRTDTQYF.

This clone was counted between two and nine times. CDR3 sequence (DNA): TGTGCCAGCAGCTTAGAACTAGCTTCCTACAATGAGCAGTTCTTC. This gives the protein CASSLELASYNEQFF. The chain uses TRBV7-9 and TRBJ2-1, with D perhaps matching TRBD2 (6 bases). V shed 1 base and J shed 1 base, with 8 bases lying between them. The germline V gene encodes CDR1 SEHNR and CDR2 FQNEAQ (reference sequence). The CDR3 spans 15 residues.

Notes on this clone: One end of the junction does not line up with germline, which may come from a read error. The chain is built from TRBV2 and TRBJ1-2; D call uncertain. This CDR3 is built from 10 residues. Per germline, CDR1 SNHLY and CDR2 FYNNEI. CDR3 DNA sequence: TGTGCCAGCAGTGTGTATGTCTACACCTTC. This sequence encodes CASSVYVYTF.

This clone was counted between two and nine times. The V call is TRBV18, the J call TRBJ2-7; 9 bases are a match to TRBD1. V was clipped by 6 bases and J by 7 bases; unmatched bases: 13. The CDR3 sequence is 15 residues long. Looked up from germline, CDR1 is KGHSH and CDR2 is LQKENI. The CDR3 nucleotides are TGTGCCAGCTCGGGACAGGGCTTCGGTACGGGAGAGCAGTACTTC. This encodes CASSGQGFGTGEQYF.

Of note for this clone: At the DNA level, this CDR3 is encoded by other sequences in the same sample as well. The rearrangement uses TRBV9 and TRBJ2-3, with D unclear. There are 12 residues in the CDR3. Germline loops: CDR1 SGDLS, CDR2 YYNGEE. Trimming removed 0 bases at V and 4 bases at J, with 3 bases between. As DNA, the CDR3 is TGTGCCAGCAGCGTAGCTGCAGATACGCAGTATTTT. Amino acid sequence: CASSVAADTQYF. Drawing the rest from reference TRBV9 and TRBJ2-3, the complete variable domain is DSGVTQTPKHLITATGQRVTLRCSPRSGDLSVYWYQQSLDQGLQFLIQYYNGEERAKGNILERFSAQQFPDLHSELNLSSLELGDSALYFCASSVAADTQYFGPGTRLTVL.

The rearrangement links TRBV4-1 to TRBJ2-1, with D perhaps TRBD2 (6 bases). V was shortened by 5 bases and J by 5 bases, with 16 bases between the two germline ends. Germline CDR1 is MGHRA and CDR2 is YSYEKL. This CDR3 has 15 residues. In DNA, the CDR3 is TGCGCCAGCAGCGATGCAGGTCTAGCGAACAATGAGCAGTTCTTC. Amino acid sequence: CASSDAGLANNEQFF.

This clone was picked up a small number of times. CDR3 protein: CASSREGRYEQYF. The CDR3 bases are TGTGCCAGTAGTCGTGAGGGCCGGTACGAGCAGTACTTC. The rearrangement joins TRBV19 to TRBJ2-5, with TRBD2 as a possible D gene (5 bases). The tail of the sequence fits TRBJ2-7 better, so the J call may be wrong. This CDR3 is built from 13 residues. Germline V gives CDR1 LNHDA, CDR2 SQIVND (reference sequence).

The DNA of the CDR3 is TGTGCCAGTAGTATGCGAGGATACACTGAAGCTTTCTTT. As protein: CASSMRGYTEAFF. The chain has TRBV19 and TRBJ1-1; D gene ambiguous. Trimming removed 3 bases from V and 3 bases from J, with 8 bases in between. The germline CDR1 and CDR2 sequences are LNHDA and SQIVND (reference sequence). CDR3 length equals 13 residues.